This T cell receptor beta chain comes out of a study of response to subunit inactivated influenza vaccine. Germline V gene data show CDR1 as DFQATT and CDR2 as SNEGSKA (reference sequence). The CDR3 loop spans 10 amino acids. With 6 bases removed from V and 9 bases from J, the gap between germline ends came to 9 bases. Regarding the study as a whole: It was the authors' suggestion that each seasonal influenza vaccination recruits few new T cells.

Comments on this clonotype: What it recognizes is unknown.

TCRdb processed the RT-PCR reads anew with MiXCR; each CDR3 protein has one entry. The table includes some 850,000 distinct CDR3 sequences, around 20% detected once. This receptor was obtained from a man aged 45 to 65 who received an inactivated influenza vaccine. V usage is TRBV20-1 and J usage is TRBJ2-1; D possibly corresponds to TRBD1 (5 bases). The source material was PBMCs from blood, sampled around 5 days after vaccination. CDR3 loop: CSATRVEQFF. CDR3 sequence (DNA): TGCAGTGCGACCAGGGTTGAGCAGTTCTTC.